A single sample gave rise to the 30 T cell receptor beta chains below, sequenced in a study of blood T cell repertoires in COVID-19. Produced via immunoSEQ multiplex PCR; TCRdb's table is partial and in-frame only. Of about 220,000 clones in the sample, 75% to 90% were seen once. Source material: peripheral blood. The source of these receptors is a woman of 80 years or more with COVID-19, enrolled during active disease.

This sequence joins TRBV5-4 and TRBJ1-4, with 9 bases matching TRBD1. The CDR3 has 16 amino acids. Germline CDR1 SGHNT, CDR2 YYREEE (reference sequence). Trimming took 4 bases from V and 0 from J; bases not matched to a gene: 4. CDR3 amino acids: CASSRRTGATNEKLFF. Here the CDR3 DNA reads TGTGCCAGCAGCCGTCGGACAGGGGCAACTAATGAAAAACTGTTTTTT.

V gene TRBV28 combines with J gene TRBJ1-5; 10 positions match TRBD1. Germline CDR1 reads MDHEN; CDR2 reads SYDVKM. The CDR3 is 15 residues long. V dropped 6 bases and J dropped 3; count of bases not matched to a gene: 5. The CDR3 DNA follows: TGTGCCAGCAGCCGGGACAGGGGACTCAATCAGCCCCAGCATTTT. Amino acids: CASSRDRGLNQPQHF.

The J gene is TRBJ1-4, the V gene TRBV7-3; D remains unclear. This CDR3 is built from 14 residues. The V and J ends lost 1 base and 5 bases respectively, with 8 bases between them. From germline, CDR1 is SGHTA and CDR2 FQGTGA. CDR3 coding DNA: TGTGCCAGCAGCTTAAACAGACAAAATGAAAAACTGTTTTTT. Encoded protein: CASSLNRQNEKLFF.

The rearrangement uses TRBV5-8 and TRBJ2-3; D is undetermined. V dropped 4 bases and J dropped 3 bases, with 3 bases sitting between them. The germline V gene encodes CDR1 SGHTS and CDR2 YDEGEE. CDR3 length: 11 residues. In nucleotides, the CDR3 is TGTGCCAGCAGCCCGACAGATACGCAGTATTTT. Encoded protein: CASSPTDTQYF.

This clone has ten or more counts. The genes are TRBV4-1 and TRBJ1-2; D is possibly TRBD1 (6 bases). Trimming shortened V by 4 bases and J by 7 bases, and 16 bases separated the two germline ends. CDR1 is MGHRA and CDR2 is YSYEKL in the germline V gene. This CDR3 comprises 14 residues. This chain's CDR3 is CASSPITGLGGYTF. CDR3 nucleotides: TGCGCCAGCAGCCCGATTACAGGGTTGGGTGGCTACACCTTC.

The chain links TRBV7-9 to TRBJ1-1; tentatively, D is TRBD1 (6 bases). The V end lost 5 bases, the J end lost 2 bases, and 12 bases lay between the germline ends. CDR1 SEHNR and CDR2 FQNEAQ come from the germline V gene (reference sequence). This CDR3 has 14 amino acids. CDR3 residues: CASSTLGTNTEAFF. The CDR3 nucleotides are TGTGCCAGCAGCACCCTGGGGACAAACACTGAAGCTTTCTTT.

V gene TRBV7-9 combines with J gene TRBJ2-6; D gene ambiguous. Germline loops: CDR1 SEHNR, CDR2 FQNEAQ (reference sequence). V was pared by 5 bases and J by 11 bases, with 10 bases between. The CDR3 is 12 residues long. The CDR3 spells CASSPTVHVLTF. The CDR3 coding sequence is TGTGCCAGCAGCCCTACCGTCCACGTCCTGACTTTC.

This sequence joins TRBV6-1 and TRBJ1-2; 8 nucleotides match TRBD1. J gave up 3 bases and V 5 bases, and 2 bases lay outside the gene matches. The CDR3 has 13 residues. In germline, CDR1 is MNHNS, CDR2 SASEGT. CDR3 coding DNA: TGTGCCAGCAGTTTGACAGGGGACTATGGCTACACCTTC. Translating it yields CASSLTGDYGYTF.

The chain has TRBV5-5 and TRBJ2-5; 16 positions match TRBD2. Per germline, CDR1 SGHKS and CDR2 YYEKEE (reference sequence). Trimming cost V 3 bases and J 5 bases; bases outside gene matches: 1. This CDR3 is built from 15 residues. For the CDR3, the DNA is TGTGCCAGCAGCTGGGGACTAGCGGGAGGGGAGACCCAGTACTTC. As protein: CASSWGLAGGETQYF.

The CDR3 DNA reads TGTGCCAGCAGCTCCTTTGACAGGTTCAATTCACCCCTCCACTTT. This gives the protein CASSSFDRFNSPLHF. This rearrangement joins TRBV5-6 to TRBJ1-6, with TRBD1 as a possible D gene (6 bases). The germline V and J ends were trimmed by 3 bases and 7 bases, with 14 bases remaining between them. The length of the CDR3 is 15 residues. CDR1 and CDR2 from the germline V gene are SGHDT and YYEEEE. Looking up the rest from reference TRBV5-6 and TRBJ1-6 gives the full variable domain: DAGVTQSPTHLIKTRGQQVTLRCSPKSGHDTVSWYQQALGQGPQFIFQYYEEEERQRGNFPDRFSGHQFPNYSSELNVNALLLGDSALYLCASSSFDRFNSPLHFGNGTRLTVT.

V gene TRBV5-4 combines with J gene TRBJ2-7; tentative D call: TRBD1 (6 bases). Per the germline V gene, CDR1 is SGHNT and CDR2 is YYREEE (reference sequence). The CDR3 totals 13 residues. The V end lost 1 base, the J end lost 4 bases, and 9 bases lay between the germline ends. The CDR3 is CASSLTRGYEQYF. The CDR3 region has the DNA TGTGCCAGCAGCTTGACCAGGGGTTACGAGCAGTACTTC.

The rearrangement links TRBV19 to TRBJ1-1; 9 nucleotides line up with TRBD1. The CDR3 length is 18 residues. Germline CDR1 is LNHDA and CDR2 is SQIVND (reference sequence). The junction had 18 bases not matched to a gene; V was cut back by 7 bases and J by 3 bases. The CDR3 spells CASTTDRGYQGPHTEAFF. The CDR3 DNA follows: TGTGCCAGTACCACGGACAGGGGTTATCAGGGTCCACACACTGAAGCTTTCTTT.

This chain uses TRBV28 with TRBJ2-7; the match to TRBD2 covers 10 bases. CDR1 is MDHEN, CDR2 SYDVKM, per germline. The V and J ends lost 3 bases and 4 bases, in that order; junction bases with no gene match: 6. This CDR3 is 15 amino acids long. CDR3 protein: CASSFPGLAVYEQYF. In DNA, the CDR3 is TGTGCCAGCAGTTTCCCCGGACTAGCGGTATACGAGCAGTACTTC.

J is TRBJ2-5 and V is TRBV7-9; D is perhaps TRBD2 (5 bases). CDR3 size: 14 residues. V lost 5 bases and J 4 bases, leaving 14 bases between the germline ends. CDR1 and CDR2 from the germline V gene are SEHNR and FQNEAQ (reference sequence). The CDR3: CASSASGNGETQYF. CDR3 nucleotide sequence: TGTGCCAGCAGCGCATCCGGGAATGGAGAGACCCAGTACTTC.

To note about this clone: It is likely a read error, because the conserved phenylalanine at the end of the CDR3 is missing. The chain has TRBV30 and TRBJ1-6; TRBD1 aligns across 9 bases. V lost 4 bases and J lost 10; bases outside the gene matches: 5. Germline V lookup: CDR1 GTSNPN, CDR2 SVGIG (reference sequence). The length of the CDR3 is 13 residues. The CDR3 is CAWKTGGQSPLHL. The CDR3 DNA is TGTGCCTGGAAAACAGGGGGCCAGTCACCCCTCCACCTT.

The rearrangement links TRBV4-3 to TRBJ1-2; 9 bases are shared with TRBD1. This CDR3 has 15 amino acids. Unmatched junction bases numbered 9, after V lost 2 bases and J lost 8 bases. Germline V gene sequence: CDR1 LGHNA, CDR2 YSLEER. The CDR3 protein is CASSQRVQGAFGYTF. In DNA form, the CDR3 reads TGCGCCAGCAGCCAACGCGTACAGGGGGCGTTCGGCTACACCTTC.

The rearrangement uses TRBV5-1 and TRBJ1-2; 7 nucleotides align to TRBD1. There are 13 residues in the CDR3. Trimming cost V 4 bases and J 7 bases; bases outside gene matches: 7. Germline V gene sequence: CDR1 SGHRS, CDR2 YFSETQ. The CDR3 protein is CASSPGTEIGYTF. The CDR3 DNA follows: TGCGCCAGCAGCCCTGGGACAGAGATTGGCTACACCTTC.

The chain has TRBV7-9 and TRBJ2-1; TRBD2 aligns across 11 bases. The CDR3 length is 19 residues. J gave up 2 bases and V 4 bases, and 13 bases lay outside the gene matches. Looked up from germline, CDR1 is SEHNR and CDR2 is FQNEAQ (reference sequence). Here the CDR3 DNA reads TGTGCCAGCAGCTGGCCTACTAGCGGGGGCCCCCTCGCCTACAATGAGCAGTTCTTC. Translation: CASSWPTSGGPLAYNEQFF. Full variable domain (missing parts from reference TRBV7-9 and TRBJ2-1): DTGVSQNPRHKITKRGQNVTFRCDPISEHNRLYWYRQTLGQGPEFLTYFQNEAQLEKSRLLSDRFSAERPKGSFSTLEIQRTEQGDSAMYLCASSWPTSGGPLAYNEQFFGPGTRLTVL.

The chain carries TRBV6-6 and TRBJ1-1; TRBD1 matches 9 bases. This CDR3 is built from 12 residues. With 5 bases clipped from V and 7 bases from J, the junction kept 2 bases outside the gene matches. From germline, CDR1 is MNHNY and CDR2 SVGAGI (reference sequence). The CDR3 region has the DNA TGTGCCAGCAGTCACAGGGGGCTTGAAGCTTTCTTT. Protein product: CASSHRGLEAFF.

This sequence joins TRBV2 and TRBJ2-3; D not certain. Germline CDR1 is SNHLY and CDR2 is FYNNEI. The V and J ends lost 1 base and 1 base respectively, with 9 bases between them. This CDR3 is built from 15 residues. Here the CDR3 reads CASSEDKRRTDTQYF. CDR3 coding DNA: TGTGCCAGCAGTGAAGATAAGCGCCGCACAGATACGCAGTATTTT.

This clone was recorded once. V gene TRBV4-3 combines with J gene TRBJ2-1; 11 nucleotides line up with TRBD2. Germline assignment: CDR1 LGHNA and CDR2 YSLEER. The CDR3 spans 15 residues. The trim removed 2 bases at V and 3 bases at J, leaving 0 bases unmatched. CDR3 in amino acids: CASSQTSGSYNEQFF. The CDR3 nucleotides are TGCGCCAGCAGCCAAACTAGCGGGAGCTACAATGAGCAGTTCTTC.

V gene TRBV6-5 combines with J gene TRBJ2-1; TRBD2 might be the D (6 bases). CDR1 MNHEY and CDR2 SVGAGI come from the germline V gene. Trimming pared 6 bases from V and 4 bases from J, leaving 13 bases between. The CDR3 loop spans 14 amino acids. The CDR3 loop reads CASRGLGGYNEQFF. CDR3 bases: TGTGCCAGCAGAGGGCTAGGAGGGTACAATGAGCAGTTCTTC.

The chain is built from TRBV5-8 and TRBJ2-1; TRBD2 matches at 9 bases. Trimming at V came to 6 bases and at J to 4 bases, leaving 8 bases not matched to a gene. Germline loops: CDR1 SGHTS, CDR2 YDEGEE. The CDR3 contains 15 residues. In nucleotides, the CDR3 is TGTGCCAGCACCTATAGCGGGAGAAGTTACAATGAGCAGTTCTTC. Its protein is CASTYSGRSYNEQFF.

The CDR3 loop reads CASSRQGGTGNTIYF. The CDR3, as DNA: TGTGCCAGCAGCCGACAGGGAGGAACTGGAAACACCATATATTTT. This chain connects TRBV6-5 to TRBJ1-3, with 7 nucleotides matching TRBD1. Per germline, CDR1 MNHEY and CDR2 SVGAGI. The length of the CDR3 is 15 residues. V shed 6 bases and J 2 bases; nucleotides not matched to a gene: 7.

The chain uses TRBV12-3 or TRBV12-4 and TRBJ2-7; 7 nucleotides align to TRBD1. V was pared by 2 bases and J by 3 bases, with 1 base of the junction left unmatched. The CDR3 contains 13 residues. CDR3 in DNA: TGTGCCAGCAGTTTACAGGGGGTCTACGAGCAGTACTTC. Translating it yields CASSLQGVYEQYF.

The gene calls are TRBV5-1 and TRBJ1-1; D remains unclear. V was shortened by 2 bases and J by 9 bases, with 14 bases between the two germline ends. There are 13 residues in the CDR3. The germline gives CDR1 SGHRS, CDR2 YFSETQ. The DNA for the CDR3 is TGCGCCAGCAGCTTAGGAGAAGAAGGAAAAGCTTTCTTT. Translation gives CASSLGEEGKAFF.

V and J are TRBV6-5 and TRBJ1-4; tentative D call: TRBD1 (5 bases). Trimming took 10 bases from V and 3 from J, leaving 12 bases between them. Looked up from germline, CDR1 is MNHEY and CDR2 is SVGAGI. The CDR3 is 13 residues long. The CDR3 spells CATGGTSNEKLFF. The CDR3 DNA follows: TGTGCCACCGGGGGGACCTCTAATGAAAAACTGTTTTTT.

This clone showed up just a few times. This chain connects TRBV2 to TRBJ2-7, with a tentative D call TRBD1 (6 bases). The ends were cut back, 5 bases at V and 0 bases at J, with 11 bases in the middle. CDR1 and CDR2 (germline): SNHLY, FYNNEI. The CDR3 is 14 amino acids. CDR3 nucleotides: TGTGCCAGCAGTCGACAGGTCGGCTCCTACGAGCAGTACTTC. Its translation is CASSRQVGSYEQYF.

The chain joins TRBV28 to TRBJ1-5, with D possibly TRBD1 on 6 matching bases. CDR3 length: 15 residues. The V gene lost 2 bases and the J gene lost 1 base, with 9 bases spanning the gap. Per germline, CDR1 MDHEN and CDR2 SYDVKM. For the CDR3, the DNA is TGTGCCAGCAGTTTAAGACAGGCGAGCAATCAGCCCCAGCATTTT. Protein sequence: CASSLRQASNQPQHF.

The chain has TRBV7-9 and TRBJ1-1; no reliable D call. Germline values: CDR1 SEHNR, CDR2 FQNEAQ (reference sequence). Trimming stripped 0 bases from V and 7 bases from J, with 12 bases between. This CDR3 contains 14 residues. CDR3 nucleotide sequence: TGTGCCAGCAGCTTAGCTCAAGGGCGGGATGAAGCTTTCTTT. Translating gives CASSLAQGRDEAFF. The variable domain in full, with the rest retrieved from reference TRBV7-9 and TRBJ1-1, is DTGVSQNPRHKITKRGQNVTFRCDPISEHNRLYWYRQTLGQGPEFLTYFQNEAQLEKSRLLSDRFSAERPKGSFSTLEIQRTEQGDSAMYLCASSLAQGRDEAFFGQGTRLTVV.